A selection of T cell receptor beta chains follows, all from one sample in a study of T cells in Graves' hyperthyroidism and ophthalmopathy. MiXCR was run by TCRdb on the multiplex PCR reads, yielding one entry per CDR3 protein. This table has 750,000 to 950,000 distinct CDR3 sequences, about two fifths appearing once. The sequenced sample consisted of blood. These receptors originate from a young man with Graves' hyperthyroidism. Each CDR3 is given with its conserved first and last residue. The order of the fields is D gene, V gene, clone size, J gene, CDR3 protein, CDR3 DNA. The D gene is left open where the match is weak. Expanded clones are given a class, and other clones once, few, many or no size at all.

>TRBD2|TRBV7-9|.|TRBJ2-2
CASRPLAGVPGELFF
TGTGCCAGCAGACCGCTAGCGGGGGTTCCCGGGGAGCTGTTTTTT
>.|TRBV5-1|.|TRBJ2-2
CASSSTADGELFF
TGCGCCAGCAGCTCGACAGCTGACGGGGAGCTGTTTTTT
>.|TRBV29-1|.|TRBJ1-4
CSVDQGVGEKLFF
TGCAGCGTTGACCAGGGTGTCGGTGAAAAACTGTTTTTT
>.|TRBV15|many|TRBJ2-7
CATSNGGSYEQYF
TGTGCCACCAGCAACGGAGGCTCCTACGAGCAGTACTTC
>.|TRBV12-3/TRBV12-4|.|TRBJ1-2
CASSKDSNYGYTF
TGTGCCAGCAGTAAGGACTCTAACTATGGCTACACCTTC
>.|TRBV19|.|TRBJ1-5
CASRTAGGGPNQPQHF
TGTGCCAGTAGGACGGCGGGGGGGGGGCCAAATCAGCCCCAGCATTTT
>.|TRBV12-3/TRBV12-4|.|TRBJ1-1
CASSSTGDPEAFF
TGTGCCAGCAGTTCCACTGGCGATCCTGAAGCTTTCTTT
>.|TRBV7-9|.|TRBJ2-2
CASSLGTLGELFF
TGTGCCAGCAGCTTAGGGACTCTGGGGGAGCTGTTTTTT
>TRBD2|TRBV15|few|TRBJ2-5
CATSRELAGASQETQYF
TGTGCCACCAGCAGAGAATTAGCGGGGGCCTCACAAGAGACCCAGTACTTC
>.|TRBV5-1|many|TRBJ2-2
CASSPPQGMNTGELFF
TGCGCCAGCAGCCCGCCTCAGGGAATGAACACCGGGGAGCTGTTTTTT
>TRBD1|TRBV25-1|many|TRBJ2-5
CASTAGTEETQYF
TGTGCCAGCACTGCCGGGACAGAAGAGACCCAGTACTTC
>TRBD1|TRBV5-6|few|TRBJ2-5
CASSSDRGLGETQYF
TGTGCCAGCAGCTCGGACAGGGGGCTGGGCGAGACCCAGTACTTC
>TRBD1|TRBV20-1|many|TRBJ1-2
CSVSDRAYGYTF
TGCAGTGTCTCGGACAGGGCCTATGGCTACACCTTC
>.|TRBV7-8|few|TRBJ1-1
CASSFRQDVWGSTEAFF
TGTGCCAGCAGCTTCAGACAGGATGTATGGGGGAGCACTGAAGCTTTCTTT
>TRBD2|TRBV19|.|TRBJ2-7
CASSISGGPYEQYF
TGTGCCAGTTCCATTAGCGGGGGTCCCTACGAGCAGTACTTC
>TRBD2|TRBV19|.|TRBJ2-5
CASSIAGGKETQYF
TGTGCCAGTAGTATAGCCGGGGGGAAGGAGACCCAGTACTTC
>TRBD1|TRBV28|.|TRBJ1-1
CASKHRGLTEAFF
TGTGCCAGTAAACACAGGGGGCTCACTGAAGCTTTCTTT
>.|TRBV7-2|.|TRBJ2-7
CASSSVAGDNEQYF
TGTGCCAGCAGCTCAGTCGCGGGGGACAACGAGCAGTACTTC
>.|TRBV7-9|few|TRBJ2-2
CASSLALLELFF
TGTGCCAGCAGTCTTGCCCTTTTGGAGCTGTTTTTT
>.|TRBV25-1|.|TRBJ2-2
CASSLETAYTGELFF
TGTGCCAGCAGCTTGGAGACAGCCTACACCGGGGAGCTGTTTTTT
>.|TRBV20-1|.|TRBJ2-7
CSARDRRGTSYEQYF
TGCAGTGCTAGAGATCGGCGGGGAACCTCCTACGAGCAGTACTTC
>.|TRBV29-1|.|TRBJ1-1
CSLQGGNTEAFF
TGCAGCCTACAGGGAGGGAACACTGAAGCTTTCTTT
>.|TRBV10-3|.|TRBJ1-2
CAISDPGGSGYTF
TGTGCCATCAGTGATCCCGGGGGCTCTGGCTACACCTTC
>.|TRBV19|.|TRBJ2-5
CASSRDPLGGTQYF
TGTGCCAGTAGCCGGGACCCCTTGGGAGGGACCCAGTACTTC
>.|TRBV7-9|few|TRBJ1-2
CASSQDGYRMTGGYTF
TGTGCCAGCAGCCAAGATGGATACAGGATGACGGGAGGCTACACCTTC
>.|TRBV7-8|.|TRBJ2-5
CASSQATQETQYF
TGCGCCAGCAGCCAAGCCACACAAGAGACCCAGTACTTC
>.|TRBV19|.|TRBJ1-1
CASSLVFRGVTEAFF
TGTGCCAGCAGCTTAGTTTTCAGGGGAGTCACTGAAGCTTTCTTT
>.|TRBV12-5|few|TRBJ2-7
CASGPNLAEQYF
TGTGCTAGTGGTCCCAACCTAGCCGAGCAGTACTTC
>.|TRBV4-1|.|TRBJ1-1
CASSQPGIGTEAFF
TGCGCCAGCAGCCAACCAGGGATTGGTACTGAAGCTTTCTTT
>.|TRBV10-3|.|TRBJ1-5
CASTEGSAGQPQHF
TGTGCCAGCACCGAGGGGAGCGCGGGTCAGCCCCAGCATTTT
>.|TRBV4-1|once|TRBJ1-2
CASSQDRVGSYGYTF
TGCGCCAGCAGCCAAGATCGTGTGGGGTCCTATGGCTACACCTTC
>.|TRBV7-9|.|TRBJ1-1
CASSQVPPGRGGTEAFF
TGTGCCAGCAGCCAAGTTCCCCCAGGGCGTGGAGGCACTGAAGCTTTCTTT
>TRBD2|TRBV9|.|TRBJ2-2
CASSPLVTTSGGTSRTGELFF
TGTGCCAGCAGCCCCCTCGTTACTACTAGCGGGGGAACCTCGAGAACCGGGGAGCTGTTTTTT
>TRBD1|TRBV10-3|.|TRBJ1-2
CAISEVTGYDYGYTF
TGTGCCATCAGTGAAGTGACAGGGTACGACTATGGCTACACCTTC
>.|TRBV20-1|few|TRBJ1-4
CSADRSPNEKLFF
TGCAGTGCCGACAGGTCTCCTAATGAAAAACTGTTTTTT
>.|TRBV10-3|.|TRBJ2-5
CAISEADQETQYF
TGTGCCATCAGTGAGGCAGACCAAGAGACCCAGTACTTC
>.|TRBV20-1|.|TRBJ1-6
CSARPIIDSPLHF
TGCAGTGCTAGACCCATCATCGATTCACCCCTCCACTTT
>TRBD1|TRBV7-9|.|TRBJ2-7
CASSLATGGQGEQYF
TGTGCCAGCAGCTTAGCAACAGGGGGCCAGGGCGAGCAGTACTTC
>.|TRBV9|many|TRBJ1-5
CASSAGNSNQPQHF
TGTGCCAGCAGCGCCGGTAATAGCAATCAGCCCCAGCATTTT
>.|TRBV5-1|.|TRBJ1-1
CASSLVDRSEAFF
TGCGCCAGCAGCTTGGTAGACAGATCTGAAGCTTTCTTT
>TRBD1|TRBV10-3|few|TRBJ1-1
CASSGDRGIAEAFF
TGTGCCAGCAGTGGGGACAGGGGTATCGCTGAAGCTTTCTTT
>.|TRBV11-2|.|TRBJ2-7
CASSRPYGYEQYF
TGTGCCAGCAGTCGACCGTATGGCTACGAGCAGTACTTC
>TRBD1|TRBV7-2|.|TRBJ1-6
CASSLEGARSYNSPLHF
TGTGCCAGCAGCTTAGAGGGGGCAAGGTCCTATAATTCACCCCTCCACTTT
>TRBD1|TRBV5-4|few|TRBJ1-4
CASSLVSGGHEKLFF
TGTGCCAGCAGCTTGGTTTCAGGGGGCCACGAAAAACTGTTTTTT
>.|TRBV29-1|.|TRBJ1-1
CSSWSWRDTEAFF
TGCAGCAGTTGGAGTTGGCGAGACACTGAAGCTTTCTTT
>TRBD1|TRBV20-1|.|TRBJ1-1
CSATDRGNTEAFF
TGCAGTGCTACAGACAGGGGCAACACTGAAGCTTTCTTT
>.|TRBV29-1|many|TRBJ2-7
CSVGHHSSYEQYF
TGCAGCGTCGGACACCATTCCTCCTACGAGCAGTACTTC
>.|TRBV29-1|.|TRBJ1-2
CSVVRREVYGYTF
TGCAGCGTTGTACGAAGGGAGGTCTATGGCTACACCTTC
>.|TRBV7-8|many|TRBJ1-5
CASSPGYRVQPQHF
TGTGCCAGCAGCCCTGGATACAGGGTTCAGCCCCAGCATTTT
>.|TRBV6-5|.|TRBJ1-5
CASSYSSGRAHEQPQHF
TGTGCCAGCAGTTATTCTAGCGGGAGGGCCCACGAGCAGCCCCAGCATTTT
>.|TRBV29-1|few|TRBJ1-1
CSRDWNTEAFF
TGCAGCCGAGACTGGAACACTGAAGCTTTCTTT
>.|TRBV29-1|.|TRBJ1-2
CSVEGGSGYGYTF
TGCAGCGTTGAGGGGGGCTCGGGCTATGGCTACACCTTC
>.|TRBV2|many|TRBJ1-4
CASSVRLREKLFF
TGTGCCAGCAGTGTTCGGCTTCGTGAAAAACTGTTTTTT
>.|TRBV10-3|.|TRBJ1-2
CASSSRDGQSFYGYTF
TGTGCCAGCAGTTCCAGAGACGGACAATCATTCTATGGCTACACCTTC
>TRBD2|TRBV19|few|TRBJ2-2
CASSIRLAGNTGELFF
TGTGCCAGTAGTATACGCCTAGCGGGGAACACCGGGGAGCTGTTTTTT
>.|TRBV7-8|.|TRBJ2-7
CASSLIFPSENYEQYF
TGTGCCAGCAGCTTAATTTTCCCTAGCGAAAACTACGAGCAGTACTTC